The clone carrying this T cell receptor (beta chain) was seen a few times. Its matching antigen is unknown. These data belong to a study of a mutant IDH1 vaccine in newly diagnosed glioma. Study overall: Treated patients, approximately 60% male and roughly 40% female, averaged 40.4 years of age.

The table came from immunoSEQ multiplex PCR; TCRdb's copy has only in-frame clones and leaves some out. Found here are tens of thousands of clones, less than 90% of them singletons; the top ten hold approximately 3.4%. The CDR3 loop spans 14 amino acids. V lost 7 bases to trimming and J lost 0 bases, with 15 bases between them. The V gene's germline CDR1 is GTSNPN and CDR2 SVGIG (reference sequence). Whole-study findings and limits: Pseudoprogression appeared independent of alterations in top peripheral clonotypes.

Stated time point: week 47, end of study. Alongside topical imiquimod, each dose of vaccine comprised 300 ug of mutant IDH1 20-mer peptide. At weeks 1, 3, 5, 7, 11, 15, 19 and 23, patients received a vaccination, eight in all. This receptor was identified in a woman between 45 and 60 years old with glioma. The chain links TRBV30 to TRBJ1-1; D is perhaps TRBD1 (5 bases). Sequences were derived from PBMCs, sampled from a glioma patient whose treatment included an IDH1 peptide vaccine. The CDR3 region is CASVGAGVNTEAFF. The CDR3 DNA is TGTGCCTCAGTCGGGGCCGGGGTGAACACTGAAGCTTTCTTT.